The TCR beta chain described here comes from a study of T cells after yellow fever vaccination. As for the study in general: For low cell numbers, libraries were made with SMART-Seq v4 Ultra Low Input. General study results and limits: Although most clonotypes did not, a small share appeared in both CD4 and CD8 compartments. The booster response re-showed most primary clones: 96% CD4, approximately 85% CD8.

Concerning this clonotype: The antigen remains undetermined.

A process of 5'RACE template switching, which added a universal primer site and UMIs, was used to make TCR cDNA. TCRdb called the 5' RACE reads again in MiXCR, with one record for every CDR3 protein. The data contain about 310,000 distinct CDR3 sequences, roughly 4% of them seen just once; the ten biggest clones take up roughly a quarter. This TCR was sampled from a man aged 18 to 29 who received the YFV17D yellow fever vaccine. The source was PBMCs, collected on the day of the yellow fever booster vaccination.

The CDR3 DNA sequence: TGCGCCAGCAGCCAAGATCCTTCTGAGGGCTTGGCTGAGCAGTTCTTC. This sequence encodes CASSQDPSEGLAEQFF. This chain uses TRBV4-3 with TRBJ2-1; D perhaps matches TRBD2 (5 bases). V lost 0 bases to trimming and J lost 9 bases, with 18 bases between them. CDR3 length: 16 residues. The germline CDR1 and CDR2 sequences are LGHNA and YSLEER.